Following are 2 T cell receptor beta chains from one sample sequenced in a study of monozygotic twins with inflammatory bowel disease. TCRdb re-called the 5' RACE reads and gives one entry per CDR3 protein, without DNA. This listing includes approximately 390,000 distinct CDR3 sequences. Sequencing was carried out using blood. The receptors derive from a human donor with ulcerative colitis or Crohn's disease, or a healthy co-twin of an affected twin (not recorded which).

The V call is TRBV10-3, the J call TRBJ2-7; TCRdb returns TRBD1, unconfirmable since there is no DNA. This CDR3 contains 14 residues. The germline gives CDR1 ENHRY, CDR2 SYGVKD. This CDR3 is CATGAYQVFREQYF.

V is TRBV5-4 and J is TRBJ2-3; TCRdb lists TRBD1, though no DNA is available to test this call. The CDR3 has 17 residues. Looked up from germline, CDR1 is SGHNT and CDR2 is YYREEE (reference sequence). The CDR3 loop reads CASSFWTGGLSTDTQYF. Supplemented by reference TRBV5-4 and TRBJ2-3, the full variable domain reads ETGVTQSPTHLIKTRGQQVTLRCSSQSGHNTVSWYQQALGQGPQFIFQYYREEENGRGNFPPRFSGLQFPNYSSELNVNALELDDSALYLCASSFWTGGLSTDTQYFGPGTRLTVL.